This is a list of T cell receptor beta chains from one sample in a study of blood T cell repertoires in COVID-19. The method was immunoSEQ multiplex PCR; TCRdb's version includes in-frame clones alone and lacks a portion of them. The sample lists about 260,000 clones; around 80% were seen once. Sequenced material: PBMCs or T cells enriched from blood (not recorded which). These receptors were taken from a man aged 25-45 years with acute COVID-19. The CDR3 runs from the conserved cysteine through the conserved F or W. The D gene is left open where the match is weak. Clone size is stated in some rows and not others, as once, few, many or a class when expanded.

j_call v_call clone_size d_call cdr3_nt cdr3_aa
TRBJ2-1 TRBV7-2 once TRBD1 TGTGCCAGCAGCCTCTCACAGGGGGCCTTCAATGAGCAGTTCTTC CASSLSQGAFNEQFF
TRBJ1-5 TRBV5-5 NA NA TGTGCCAGCAGCTCCACTACAGGGTTTCAGCCCCAGCATTTT CASSSTTGFQPQHF
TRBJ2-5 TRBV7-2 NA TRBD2 TGTGCCAGCAGCTTAGAAGCGGGGGAACAAGAGACCCAGTACTTC CASSLEAGEQETQYF
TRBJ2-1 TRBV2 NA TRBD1 TGTGCCAGCAGCAAGACAGGGGGCTCCTACAATGAGCAGTTCTTC CASSKTGGSYNEQFF
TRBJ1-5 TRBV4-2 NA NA TGTGCCAGCAGCCCCCTTGGGCAGGTGAGTCAGCCCCAGCATTTT CASSPLGQVSQPQHF
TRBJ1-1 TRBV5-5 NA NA TGTGCCAGCAGCTTGTTTGTAATGAACACTGAAGCTTTCTTT CASSLFVMNTEAFF
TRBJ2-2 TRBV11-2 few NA TGTGCCAGCAGCTTAGAGGGGGGTTCCCCCGGGGAGCTGTTTTTT CASSLEGGSPGELFF
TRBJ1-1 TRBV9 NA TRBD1 TGTGCCAGCAGCGTAGCTGGGACAGAGTCGGCTGAAGCTTTCTTT CASSVAGTESAEAFF
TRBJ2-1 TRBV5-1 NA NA TGCGCCAGCAGCTTGGGGACTAACTACAATGAGCAGTTCTTC CASSLGTNYNEQFF
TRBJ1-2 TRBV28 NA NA TGTGCTTGCTGGGGGGACGACTATGGCTACACCTTC CACWGDDYGYTF
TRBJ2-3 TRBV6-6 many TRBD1 TGTGCCAGCAGTAATGGACAGGCCTCCACAGATACGCAGTATTTT CASSNGQASTDTQYF